Presented here are 5 T cell receptor beta chains from one specimen sequenced in a study of T cell repertoires and HLA-DP antigens. Sequencing used immunoSEQ multiplex PCR; TCRdb keeps in-frame clones, though not all of them. The repertoire holds some 110,000 clones, 80% to 95% seen once, with about 0.27% in the top ten. Their antigens are not known. The sequenced sample consisted of CD4+ T cells from PBMCs. The source of these receptors is a woman aged 18-29 years in good health and CMV-seronegative.

The V call is TRBV19, the J call TRBJ2-2, with D possibly being TRBD2 (6 bases). The germline CDR1 and CDR2 sequences are LNHDA and SQIVND (reference sequence). The CDR3 has 17 amino acids. V shed 3 bases and J shed 4 bases, with 18 bases lying between them. The CDR3 loop is CASSIGGGWARTGELFF. The CDR3 DNA reads TGTGCCAGTAGTATTGGGGGAGGATGGGCTCGCACCGGGGAGCTGTTTTTT.

V gene TRBV27 combines with J gene TRBJ2-3; D is undetermined. The CDR3 is 14 amino acids. Germline V gene lookup returns CDR1 MNHEY and CDR2 SMNVEV (reference sequence). V lost 2 bases, J lost 2 bases, and 8 bases lay in between. In DNA, the CDR3 is TGTGCCAGCAGTTTAGGTAAAAACACAGATACGCAGTATTTT. Its translation is CASSLGKNTDTQYF.

The genes are TRBV10-2 and TRBJ2-7; D unclear. This CDR3 spans 16 amino acids. Trimming pared 4 bases from V and 0 bases from J, leaving 16 bases between. Germline V gene data show CDR1 as WSHSY and CDR2 as SAAADI. CDR3 residues: CASSGATQSDSYEQYF. The CDR3 region has the DNA TGCGCCAGCAGTGGGGCCACTCAAAGCGACTCCTACGAGCAGTACTTC.

This clone was recorded only once. One end of the junction varies from germline; a read error may be responsible. The chain couples TRBV7-7 to TRBJ2-1; D is tentatively TRBD1 or TRBD2 (6 bases each). The V gene's germline CDR1 is SSHAT and CDR2 FNYEAQ (reference sequence). This CDR3 region has 14 residues. The CDR3 nucleotides are TGTGCTAGCAGCTACAAGGAGGGGGTAAATGAGCAGTTCTTC. Encoded protein: CASSYKEGVNEQFF.

The chain couples TRBV18 to TRBJ1-6; D not certain. CDR3 length: 15 residues. V gave up 2 bases and J gave up 4 bases, with 9 bases separating them. CDR1 is KGHSH and CDR2 is LQKENI in the germline V gene. The CDR3 spells CASSPGAEYNSPLHF. DNA for the CDR3: TGTGCCAGCTCACCAGGCGCGGAGTATAATTCACCCCTCCACTTT.